This TCR beta chain was documented in a study of cytotoxic CD8 clonotypes in ibrutinib-treated CLL. Overall study results and limits: The study found clonality rose at ibrutinib response, then fell toward baseline at progression. Once treatment began, public clonotypes, which were uncommon, contracted or stayed stable.

Only in-frame clones appear in the TCRdb table, and some are missing; sequencing was by immunoSEQ multiplex PCR. The data show about 200,000 clones, roughly three quarters seen once. For this clone: Its antigen remains unidentified.

The junction had 7 bases not matched to a gene; V was cut back by 4 bases and J by 1 base. The germline gives CDR1 SGHAT, CDR2 FQNNGV. This CDR3 has 16 residues. V is TRBV11-2 and J is TRBJ2-3; 8 bases line up with TRBD2. The specimen comprised PBMCs, sampled after 12 months of ibrutinib treatment. The sequence was obtained from a human donor with chronic lymphocytic leukemia. The CDR3 is CASSWSGTRGTDTQYF. The CDR3 coding sequence is TGTGCCAGCAGCTGGTCCGGGACTAGGGGCACAGATACGCAGTATTTT.